These 24 T cell receptor beta chains were all obtained from the same sample, sequenced in a study of T cells in Graves' hyperthyroidism and ophthalmopathy. Authors of the study amplified TCR beta CDR3 regions from RNA transcripts. The HTBI primer set served for first-round RT-PCR of the TCR CDR3. MiXCR was run by TCRdb on the multiplex PCR reads, yielding one entry per CDR3 protein. Seen here are about 380,000 distinct CDR3 sequences, around a sixth observed once, and the top ten hold roughly two fifths. The sequenced sample was blood. These receptors came from a man between 18 and 29 years old with Graves' ophthalmopathy.

The chain is built from TRBV6-1 and TRBJ1-5, with a tentative D call TRBD1 (5 bases). Between the trimmed V and J ends, which lost 6 bases and 5 bases, there was a span of 14 bases. CDR3 size: 14 residues. Germline V CDR1 and CDR2: MNHNS, SASEGT. The CDR3 here is CASSPWGRDQPQHF. DNA for the CDR3: TGTGCCAGCAGCCCCTGGGGCAGGGATCAGCCCCAGCATTTT.

This clonotype was seen repeatedly, ten times or more. The chain recombines TRBV5-1 with TRBJ2-3, with D uncertain. V was shortened by 0 bases and J by 0 bases, with 11 bases between the two germline ends. The CDR3 is 16 residues long. CDR1 and CDR2 (germline): SGHRS, YFSETQ. The CDR3 loop is CASSLALQPSTDTQYF. For the CDR3, the DNA is TGCGCCAGCAGCTTGGCGCTCCAACCTAGCACAGATACGCAGTATTTT.

At least ten counts were recorded for this clonotype. This chain connects TRBV28 to TRBJ1-1; D is possibly TRBD1 (5 bases). CDR3 length: 15 residues. Germline V gives CDR1 MDHEN, CDR2 SYDVKM. V lost 6 bases and J lost 6, with 20 bases in between. CDR3 in DNA: TGTGCCAGCAGGCCTATAAGGGGTCGTACCTCTGAAGCTTTCTTT. Protein sequence: CASRPIRGRTSEAFF.

This clonotype has a count of ten or more. This chain joins TRBV12-3 or TRBV12-4 and TRBJ2-2; D may be TRBD1 or TRBD2 (5 bases each). The CDR3 extends over 17 amino acids. V was pared by 1 base and J by 3 bases, with 15 bases between. Here the CDR3 DNA reads TGTGCCAGCAGTTTAGAGGGACGGAGATTGGACACCGGGGAGCTGTTTTTT. Its protein is CASSLEGRRLDTGELFF.

This clonotype appeared many times. The chain uses TRBV20-1 and TRBJ1-5; TRBD1 matches 9 bases. This CDR3 has 14 residues. Germline V lookup: CDR1 DFQATT, CDR2 SNEGSKA (reference sequence). V dropped 5 bases and J dropped 5; count of bases not matched to a gene: 7. Here the CDR3 reads CSAENRGRDQPQHF. Here the CDR3 DNA reads TGCAGTGCTGAGAACAGGGGGCGGGATCAGCCCCAGCATTTT.

This clonotype appeared a few times. The chain has TRBV7-9 and TRBJ2-3; TRBD2 is a possible D gene (5 bases). Trimming stripped 1 base from V and 2 bases from J, with 13 bases between. The germline V gene has CDR1 SEHNR and CDR2 FQNEAQ (reference sequence). The length of the CDR3 is 16 residues. The CDR3 DNA reads TGTGCCAGCAGCTTAGTGACGCGGGCGGACACAGATACGCAGTATTTT. Amino acids: CASSLVTRADTDTQYF.

This clonotype was observed at least ten times. The gene calls are TRBV6-2 or TRBV6-3 and TRBJ2-7; D gene uncertain. CDR1 is MNHEY, CDR2 SVGEGT, per germline. The CDR3 covers 13 residues. V was shortened by 11 bases and J by 1 base, with 15 bases between the two germline ends. Here the CDR3 DNA reads TGTGCCGTTCGGGTCTTTTTGTCCTACGAGCAGTACTTC. Protein sequence: CAVRVFLSYEQYF.

The sample holds a few counts of this clonotype. The chain recombines TRBV20-1 with TRBJ2-3; TRBD2 is a possible D gene (6 bases). Germline V gene sequence: CDR1 DFQATT, CDR2 SNEGSKA (reference sequence). The CDR3 sequence is 15 residues long. V lost 5 bases, J lost 4 bases, and 19 bases lay in between. In DNA form, the CDR3 reads TGCAGTGCTTCTCGCCCGGACTACGCCGCAGATACGCAGTATTTT. It is translated as CSASRPDYAADTQYF.

The rearrangement joins TRBV9 to TRBJ1-2, with D perhaps matching TRBD1 (6 bases). Germline lookup yields CDR1 SGDLS and CDR2 YYNGEE. CDR3 length equals 13 residues. Trimming cost V 4 bases and J 6 bases, with 13 bases left between them. The CDR3 DNA is TGTGCCAGCAGCCCCCAATACAGGGATGGCTACACCTTC. It specifies CASSPQYRDGYTF.

This clonotype was counted between two and nine times. V gene TRBV9 combines with J gene TRBJ2-2, with 8 bases aligning to TRBD1. V was clipped by 0 bases and J by 8 bases; unmatched bases: 6. CDR3 length: 15 amino acids. The V gene's germline CDR1 is SGDLS and CDR2 YYNGEE. The CDR3 DNA reads TGTGCCAGCAGCGTAGCCGGCAGGGGGCAGGGGGAGCTGTTTTTT. It yields the protein CASSVAGRGQGELFF.

This sequence joins TRBV13 and TRBJ2-5, with D hard to call. V was pared by 4 bases and J by 0 bases, with 3 bases between. The CDR3 is 12 amino acids. Looked up from germline, CDR1 is PRHDT and CDR2 is FYEKMQ (reference sequence). The CDR3 is CASSYDQETQYF. The CDR3 coding sequence is TGTGCCAGCAGCTATGACCAAGAGACCCAGTACTTC.

At least ten counts were recorded for this clonotype. This chain joins TRBV5-1 and TRBJ1-1, with unresolved D. CDR1 and CDR2 from the germline V gene are SGHRS and YFSETQ. With 3 bases removed from V and 1 base from J, the gap between germline ends came to 7 bases. This CDR3 contains 13 residues. As DNA, the CDR3 is TGCGCCAGCAGCTCCTATTCGAACACTGAAGCTTTCTTT. It specifies CASSSYSNTEAFF.

This clonotype was seen at least ten times. CDR3 nucleotides: TGTGCCAGCAGCCAAGCGTCAGGGGAAGGTACGCAGTATTTT. Protein product: CASSQASGEGTQYF. V usage is TRBV3-1 and J usage is TRBJ2-3; the D gene is possibly TRBD1 (6 bases). V lost 1 base and J lost 8, with 13 bases in between. Germline loops: CDR1 LGHDT, CDR2 YNNKEL (reference sequence). The CDR3 totals 14 residues.

This clonotype was recorded at least ten times. The chain employs TRBV7-9 and TRBJ1-2; D possibly corresponds to TRBD1 (5 bases). Trimming shortened V by 1 base and J by 4 bases, and 13 bases separated the two germline ends. Germline CDR1 reads SEHNR; CDR2 reads FQNEAQ (reference sequence). The CDR3 sequence is 15 residues long. In nucleotides, the CDR3 is TGTGCCAGCAGCTTAGGAGGGGACCATAGCTATGGCTACACCTTC. Amino acid sequence: CASSLGGDHSYGYTF.

The chain recombines TRBV5-1 with TRBJ2-3, with TRBD1 identical over 7 bases. CDR1 and CDR2 from the germline V gene are SGHRS and YFSETQ. V trimming: 7 bases; J trimming: 1 base; junction bases outside the gene matches: 6. The CDR3 contains 14 residues. The CDR3 bases are TGCGCCAGCGAGGACAGGACGGGCACAGATACGCAGTATTTT. Translated: CASEDRTGTDTQYF.

This clonotype showed up many times. This chain joins TRBV11-1 and TRBJ2-2, with D hard to call. The ends were cut back, 1 base at V and 6 bases at J, with 9 bases in the middle. Looked up from germline, CDR1 is SGHAT and CDR2 is FQDESV (reference sequence). CDR3 length equals 14 residues. The CDR3 coding sequence is TGTGCCAGCAGCTTAGAATCGTGGCCCGGGGAGCTGTTTTTT. This sequence encodes CASSLESWPGELFF.

This clonotype was seen more than once but under ten times. The chain employs TRBV20-1 and TRBJ2-4; 7 nucleotides match TRBD1. The junction had 21 bases not matched to a gene; V was cut back by 1 base and J by 0 bases. Germline V lookup: CDR1 DFQATT, CDR2 SNEGSKA (reference sequence). This CDR3 region has 21 residues. Here the CDR3 DNA reads TGCAGTGCTAGAGGAAAAAGCCGCCGGGACAGCCAGATTATAGCCAAAAACATTCAGTACTTC. Translation: CSARGKSRRDSQIIAKNIQYF.

This clonotype was seen many times. The V and J genes are TRBV3-1 and TRBJ1-4, with TRBD1 as a possible D gene (6 bases). CDR3 length: 16 residues. Per the germline V gene, CDR1 is LGHDT and CDR2 is YNNKEL (reference sequence). Trimming took 3 bases from V and 0 from J, leaving 11 bases between them. The CDR3 DNA sequence: TGTGCCAGCAGCCAGCGGGGGGCTGCAACTAATGAAAAACTGTTTTTT. Its protein is CASSQRGAATNEKLFF.

This clonotype showed up many times. The chain combines TRBV11-2 with TRBJ2-5; the D gene is possibly TRBD2 (5 bases). Germline V lookup: CDR1 SGHAT, CDR2 FQNNGV. V shed 8 bases and J shed 4 bases, with 17 bases lying between them. The CDR3 runs 14 residues. CDR3 DNA: TGTGCCAGCGGCCGAAAGGCTGGAGGAGAGACCCAGTACTTC. This gives the protein CASGRKAGGETQYF.

This clonotype was observed many times. This chain links TRBV6-1 with TRBJ1-2, with D hard to call. Germline CDR1 and CDR2: MNHNS and SASEGT. V was pared by 0 bases and J by 4 bases, with 9 bases between. The CDR3 spans 14 residues. The CDR3 here is CASSEAKESYGYTF. The DNA for the CDR3 is TGTGCCAGCAGTGAAGCGAAAGAATCCTATGGCTACACCTTC.

This clonotype was recorded many times. J is TRBJ2-1 and V is TRBV5-1; D is undetermined. The CDR3 consists of 14 residues. V was pared by 0 bases and J by 1 base, with 5 bases between. CDR1 and CDR2 (germline): SGHRS, YFSETQ. The CDR3 loop is CASSLEVSYNEQFF. The CDR3 region has the DNA TGCGCCAGCAGCTTGGAGGTATCCTACAATGAGCAGTTCTTC. Looking up the rest from reference TRBV5-1 and TRBJ2-1 gives the full variable domain: KAGVTQTPRYLIKTRGQQVTLSCSPISGHRSVSWYQQTPGQGLQFLFEYFSETQRNKGNFPGRFSGRQFSNSRSEMNVSTLELGDSALYLCASSLEVSYNEQFFGPGTRLTVL.

This chain links TRBV19 with TRBJ2-7; a weak D match, TRBD1 (5 bases). Trimming shortened V by 3 bases and J by 7 bases, and 13 bases separated the two germline ends. This CDR3 comprises 13 residues. Germline assignment: CDR1 LNHDA and CDR2 SQIVND (reference sequence). In DNA form, the CDR3 reads TGTGCCAGTAGTATTGGGGCCCTCCGGGAGCAGTACTTC. Its translation is CASSIGALREQYF. Together with reference TRBV19 and TRBJ2-7, the CDR3 gives the full variable domain: DGGITQSPKYLFRKEGQNVTLSCEQNLNHDAMYWYRQDPGQGLRLIYYSQIVNDFQKGDIAEGYSVSREKKESFPLTVTSAQKNPTAFYLCASSIGALREQYFGPGTRLTVT.

This clonotype was seen at least ten times. J is TRBJ2-7 and V is TRBV7-9; 7 bases agree with TRBD1. J lost 5 bases, V lost 2 bases, and 9 bases had no gene match. The germline CDR1 and CDR2 sequences are SEHNR and FQNEAQ (reference sequence). CDR3 size: 15 residues. Written as DNA, the CDR3 is TGTGCCAGCAGCTTACTCTCGGGACAGCCCAACGAGCAGTACTTC. Amino acid sequence: CASSLLSGQPNEQYF.

This clonotype was counted at least ten times. The V gene is TRBV11-2, the J gene TRBJ2-1; TRBD1 matches 7 bases. Germline CDR1 SGHAT, CDR2 FQNNGV. With 5 bases clipped from V and 4 bases from J, the junction kept 14 bases outside the gene matches. CDR3 size: 17 residues. CDR3 coding DNA: TGTGCCAGCAGCCCCCTCCCTGACAGGGAAGTATACAATGAGCAGTTCTTC. It codes for CASSPLPDREVYNEQFF.